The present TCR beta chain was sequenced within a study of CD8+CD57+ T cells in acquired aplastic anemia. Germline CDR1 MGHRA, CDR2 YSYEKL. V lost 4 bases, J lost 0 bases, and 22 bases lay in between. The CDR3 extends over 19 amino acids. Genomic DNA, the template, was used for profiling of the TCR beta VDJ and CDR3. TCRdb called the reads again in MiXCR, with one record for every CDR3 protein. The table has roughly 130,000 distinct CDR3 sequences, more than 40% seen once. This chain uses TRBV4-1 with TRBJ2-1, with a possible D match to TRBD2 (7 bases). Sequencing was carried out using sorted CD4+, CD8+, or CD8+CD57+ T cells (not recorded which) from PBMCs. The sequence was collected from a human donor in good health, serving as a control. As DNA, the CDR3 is TGCGCCAGCAGCCTTTCGACTGGCGGGGGCCCAAGCTCCTACAATGAGCAGTTCTTC. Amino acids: CASSLSTGGGPSSYNEQFF.